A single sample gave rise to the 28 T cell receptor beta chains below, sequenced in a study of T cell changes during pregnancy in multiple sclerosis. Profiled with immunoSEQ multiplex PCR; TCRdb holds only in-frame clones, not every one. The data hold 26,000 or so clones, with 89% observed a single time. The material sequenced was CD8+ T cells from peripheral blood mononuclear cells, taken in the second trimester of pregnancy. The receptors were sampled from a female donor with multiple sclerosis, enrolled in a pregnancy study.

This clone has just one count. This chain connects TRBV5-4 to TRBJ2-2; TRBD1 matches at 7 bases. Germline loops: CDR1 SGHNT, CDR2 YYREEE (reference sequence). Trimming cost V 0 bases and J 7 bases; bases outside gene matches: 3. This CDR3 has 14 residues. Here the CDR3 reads CASSLEGAGGELFF. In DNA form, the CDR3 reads TGTGCCAGCAGCTTGGAGGGGGCAGGCGGGGAGCTGTTTTTT.

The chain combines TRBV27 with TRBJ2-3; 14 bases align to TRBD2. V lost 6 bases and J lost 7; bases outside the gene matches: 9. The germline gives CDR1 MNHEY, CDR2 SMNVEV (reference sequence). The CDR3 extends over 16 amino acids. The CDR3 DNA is TGTGCCAGCAGAGACTCCGGGACTAGCGGGAGACATACGCAGTATTTT. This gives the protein CASRDSGTSGRHTQYF.

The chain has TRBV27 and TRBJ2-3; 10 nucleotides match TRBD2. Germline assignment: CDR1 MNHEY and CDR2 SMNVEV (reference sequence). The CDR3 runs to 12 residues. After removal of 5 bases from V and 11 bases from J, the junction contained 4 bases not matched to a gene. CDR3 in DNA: TGTGCCAGCAGTCCAGTAGCGGGAGGGCAGTATTTT. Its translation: CASSPVAGGQYF.

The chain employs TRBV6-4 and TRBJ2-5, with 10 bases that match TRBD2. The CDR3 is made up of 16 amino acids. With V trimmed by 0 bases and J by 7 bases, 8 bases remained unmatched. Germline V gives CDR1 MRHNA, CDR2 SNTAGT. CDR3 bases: TGTGCCAGCAGTGACTCAACTAGCGGGACTGGATGGACCCAGTACTTC. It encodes CASSDSTSGTGWTQYF.

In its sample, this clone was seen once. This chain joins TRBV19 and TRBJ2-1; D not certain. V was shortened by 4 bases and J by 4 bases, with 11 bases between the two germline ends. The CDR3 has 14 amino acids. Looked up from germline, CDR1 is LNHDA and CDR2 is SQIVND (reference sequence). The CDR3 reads CASSSARLYNEQFF. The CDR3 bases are TGTGCCAGTAGTAGTGCTAGGTTGTACAATGAGCAGTTCTTC.

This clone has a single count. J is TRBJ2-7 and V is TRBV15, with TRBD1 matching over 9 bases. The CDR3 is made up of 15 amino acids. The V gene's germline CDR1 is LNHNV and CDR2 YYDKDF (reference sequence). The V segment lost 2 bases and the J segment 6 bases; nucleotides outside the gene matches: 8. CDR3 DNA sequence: TGTGCCACCAGCAGATCGGGACAGGGCTTGGGCGAGCAGTACTTC. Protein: CATSRSGQGLGEQYF.

CDR3 sequence reads: CASSGFPDRFYGYTF. DNA of the CDR3: TGTGCCAGCAGTGGATTTCCGGACAGGTTCTATGGCTACACCTTC. The chain has TRBV6-4 and TRBJ1-2, with 7 bases identical to TRBD1. This CDR3 is 15 amino acids long. Germline CDR1 MRHNA, CDR2 SNTAGT. V lost 4 bases to trimming and J lost 4 bases; unmatched junction nucleotides: 9.

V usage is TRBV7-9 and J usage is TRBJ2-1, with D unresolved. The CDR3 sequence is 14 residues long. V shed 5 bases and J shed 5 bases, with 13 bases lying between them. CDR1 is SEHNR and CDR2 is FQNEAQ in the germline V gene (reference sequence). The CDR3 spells CASSPVPGNNEQFF. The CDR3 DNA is TGTGCCAGCAGCCCAGTACCAGGCAACAATGAGCAGTTCTTC. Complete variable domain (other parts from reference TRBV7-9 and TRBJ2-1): DTGVSQNPRHKITKRGQNVTFRCDPISEHNRLYWYRQTLGQGPEFLTYFQNEAQLEKSRLLSDRFSAERPKGSFSTLEIQRTEQGDSAMYLCASSPVPGNNEQFFGPGTRLTVL.

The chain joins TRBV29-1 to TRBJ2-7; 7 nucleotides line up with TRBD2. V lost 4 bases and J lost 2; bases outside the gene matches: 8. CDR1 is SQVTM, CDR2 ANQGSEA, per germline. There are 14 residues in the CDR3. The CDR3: CSVVGGNYAYEQYF. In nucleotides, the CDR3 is TGCAGCGTTGTGGGAGGGAACTACGCCTACGAGCAGTACTTC.

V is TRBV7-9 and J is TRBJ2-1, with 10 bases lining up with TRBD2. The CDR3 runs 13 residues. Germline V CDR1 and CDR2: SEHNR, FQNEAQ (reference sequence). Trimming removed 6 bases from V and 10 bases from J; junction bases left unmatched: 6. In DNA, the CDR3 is TGTGCCAGCAGTTACCGGACTAGCGGAGAGCAGTTCTTC. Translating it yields CASSYRTSGEQFF.

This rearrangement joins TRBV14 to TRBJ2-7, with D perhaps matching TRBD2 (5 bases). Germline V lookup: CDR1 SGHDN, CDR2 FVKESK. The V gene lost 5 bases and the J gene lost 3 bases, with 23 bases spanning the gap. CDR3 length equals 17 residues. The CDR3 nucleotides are TGTGCCAGCAGCTACAGCCCAAACCGGGGAATAGTCTACGAGCAGTACTTC. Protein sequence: CASSYSPNRGIVYEQYF.

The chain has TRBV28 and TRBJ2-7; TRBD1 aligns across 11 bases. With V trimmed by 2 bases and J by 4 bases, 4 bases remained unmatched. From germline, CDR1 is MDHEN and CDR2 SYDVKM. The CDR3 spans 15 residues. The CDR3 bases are TGTGCCAGCAGTTTAGGACAGGGGGCGTCTTACGAGCAGTACTTC. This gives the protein CASSLGQGASYEQYF.

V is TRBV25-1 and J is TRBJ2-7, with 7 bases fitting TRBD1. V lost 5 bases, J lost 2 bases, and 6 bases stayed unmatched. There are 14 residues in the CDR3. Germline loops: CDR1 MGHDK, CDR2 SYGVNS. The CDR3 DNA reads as TGTGCCAGCAGTTCAGACAGGGTCCCCTACGAGCAGTACTTC. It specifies CASSSDRVPYEQYF.

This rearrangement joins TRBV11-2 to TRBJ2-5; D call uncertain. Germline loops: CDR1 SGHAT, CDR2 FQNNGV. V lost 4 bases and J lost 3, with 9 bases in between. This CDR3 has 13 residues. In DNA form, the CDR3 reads TGTGCCAGCAGCTCTTACGCAGAAGAGACCCAGTACTTC. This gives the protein CASSSYAEETQYF.

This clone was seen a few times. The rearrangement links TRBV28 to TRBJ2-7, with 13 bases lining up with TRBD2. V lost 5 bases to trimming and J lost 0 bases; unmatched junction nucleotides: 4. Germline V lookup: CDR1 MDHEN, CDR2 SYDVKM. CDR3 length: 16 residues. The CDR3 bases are TGTGCCAGCAGTCAGGGACTAGCGGGGAACTCCTACGAGCAGTACTTC. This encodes CASSQGLAGNSYEQYF.

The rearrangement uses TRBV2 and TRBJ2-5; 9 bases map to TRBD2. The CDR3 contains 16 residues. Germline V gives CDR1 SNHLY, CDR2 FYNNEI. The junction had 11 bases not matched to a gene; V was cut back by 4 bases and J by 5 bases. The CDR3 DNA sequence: TGTGCCAGCAGTGGAGTAGCGGGAGAGGTGCAGGAGACCCAGTACTTC. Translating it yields CASSGVAGEVQETQYF. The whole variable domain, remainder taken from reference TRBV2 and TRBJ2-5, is EPEVTQTPSHQVTQMGQEVILRCVPISNHLYFYWYRQILGQKVEFLVSFYNNEISEKSEIFDDQFSVERPDGSNFTLKIRSTKLEDSAMYFCASSGVAGEVQETQYFGPGTRLLVL.

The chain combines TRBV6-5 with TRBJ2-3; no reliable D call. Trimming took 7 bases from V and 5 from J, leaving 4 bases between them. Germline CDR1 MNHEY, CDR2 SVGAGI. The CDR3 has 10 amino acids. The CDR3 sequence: CASTGDTQYF. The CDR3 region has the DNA TGTGCCAGCACGGGAGATACGCAGTATTTT.

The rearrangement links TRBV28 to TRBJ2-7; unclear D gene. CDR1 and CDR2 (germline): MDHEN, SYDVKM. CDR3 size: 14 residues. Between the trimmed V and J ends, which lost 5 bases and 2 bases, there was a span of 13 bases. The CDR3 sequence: CASSPVADTYEQYF. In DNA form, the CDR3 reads TGTGCCAGCAGTCCCGTCGCAGATACCTACGAGCAGTACTTC.

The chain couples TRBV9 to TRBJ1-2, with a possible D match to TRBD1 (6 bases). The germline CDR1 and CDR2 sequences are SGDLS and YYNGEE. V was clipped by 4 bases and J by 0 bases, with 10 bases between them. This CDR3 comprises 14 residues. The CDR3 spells CASSPRTANYGYTF. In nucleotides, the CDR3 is TGTGCCAGCAGCCCCCGGACAGCTAACTATGGCTACACCTTC. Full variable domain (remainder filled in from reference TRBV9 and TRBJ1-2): DSGVTQTPKHLITATGQRVTLRCSPRSGDLSVYWYQQSLDQGLQFLIQYYNGEERAKGNILERFSAQQFPDLHSELNLSSLELGDSALYFCASSPRTANYGYTFGSGTRLTVV.

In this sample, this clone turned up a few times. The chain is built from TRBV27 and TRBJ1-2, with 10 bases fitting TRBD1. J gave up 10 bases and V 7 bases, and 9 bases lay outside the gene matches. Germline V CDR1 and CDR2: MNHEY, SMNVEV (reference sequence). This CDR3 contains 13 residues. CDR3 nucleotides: TGTGCCAGCACTCCCTCCGGGACAGGGGACTACACCTTC. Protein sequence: CASTPSGTGDYTF.

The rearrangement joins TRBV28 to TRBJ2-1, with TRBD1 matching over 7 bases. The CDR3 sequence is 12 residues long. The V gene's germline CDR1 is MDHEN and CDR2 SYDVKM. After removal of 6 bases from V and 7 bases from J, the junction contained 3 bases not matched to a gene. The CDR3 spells CASSTTGNEQFF. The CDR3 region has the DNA TGTGCCAGCAGCACGACAGGGAATGAGCAGTTCTTC.

The CDR3 region is CASSSTGTGAAEQYF. CDR3 coding DNA: TGTGCCAGCAGTTCCACCGGGACAGGGGCGGCCGAGCAGTACTTC. The V call is TRBV28, the J call TRBJ2-7, with 10 positions matching TRBD1. V lost 4 bases to trimming and J lost 6 bases; unmatched junction nucleotides: 9. CDR3 length: 15 residues. The germline V gene encodes CDR1 MDHEN and CDR2 SYDVKM.

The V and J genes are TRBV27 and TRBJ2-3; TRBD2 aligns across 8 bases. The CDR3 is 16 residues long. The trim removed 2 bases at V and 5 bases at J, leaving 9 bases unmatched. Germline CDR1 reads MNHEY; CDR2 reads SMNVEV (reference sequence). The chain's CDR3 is CASSLGGRPAGDTQYF. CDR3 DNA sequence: TGTGCCAGCAGTTTAGGCGGGAGGCCAGCGGGAGATACGCAGTATTTT.

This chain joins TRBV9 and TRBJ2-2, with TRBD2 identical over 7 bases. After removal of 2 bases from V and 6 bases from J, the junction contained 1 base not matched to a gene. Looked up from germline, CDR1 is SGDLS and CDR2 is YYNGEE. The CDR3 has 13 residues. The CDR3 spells CASSVGGAGELFF. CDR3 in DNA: TGTGCCAGCAGCGTGGGAGGGGCCGGGGAGCTGTTTTTT.

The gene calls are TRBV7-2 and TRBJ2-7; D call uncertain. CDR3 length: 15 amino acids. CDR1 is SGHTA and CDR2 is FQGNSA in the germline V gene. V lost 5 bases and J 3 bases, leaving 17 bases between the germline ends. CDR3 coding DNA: TGTGCCAGCAGCGTTGCTTGGCTTCCCTTCTACGAGCAGTACTTC. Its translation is CASSVAWLPFYEQYF.

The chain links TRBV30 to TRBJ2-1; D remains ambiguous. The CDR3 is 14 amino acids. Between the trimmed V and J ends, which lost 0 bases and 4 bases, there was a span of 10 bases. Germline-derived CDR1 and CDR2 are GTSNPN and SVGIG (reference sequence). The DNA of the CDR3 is TGTGCCTGGAGTGTACGAGGCTTTTACAATGAGCAGTTCTTC. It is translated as CAWSVRGFYNEQFF.

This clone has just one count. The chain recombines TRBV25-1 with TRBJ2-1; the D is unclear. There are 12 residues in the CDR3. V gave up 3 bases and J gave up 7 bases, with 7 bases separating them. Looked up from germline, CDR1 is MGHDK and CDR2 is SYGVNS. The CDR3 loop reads CASSDGVNEQFF. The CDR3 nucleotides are TGTGCCAGCAGTGATGGAGTGAATGAGCAGTTCTTC.

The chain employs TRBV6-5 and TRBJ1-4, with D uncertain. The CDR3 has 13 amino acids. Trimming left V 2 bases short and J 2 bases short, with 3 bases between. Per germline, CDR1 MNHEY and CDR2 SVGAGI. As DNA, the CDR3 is TGTGCCAGCAGTTACGGCACTAATGAAAAACTGTTTTTT. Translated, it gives CASSYGTNEKLFF.